One and the same sample provided the 22 T cell receptor beta chains below, sequenced in a study of human T cells and chemical hapten exposure. TCRdb recomputed calls from the RACE reads with MiXCR, one row per CDR3 protein. The table has around 380,000 distinct CDR3 sequences, around 5.5% seen once. Indicated time point: pre-sensitization, week 0. Treatment specified: therapeutic diphenylcyclopropenone sensitization with weekly scalp DPC. Specimen: whole blood, collected in connection with sensitization to the hapten diphenylcyclopropenone (DPC). These TCRs come from a woman between 18 and 30 years old with alopecia areata. Some clones in this sample may be carry-over from other donors' samples.

With regard to this clonotype: A much larger clonotype is one base distant, so this may be a read error. This chain connects TRBV29-1 to TRBJ2-6; perhaps TRBD1 as D (5 bases). The length of the CDR3 is 14 residues. Per the germline V gene, CDR1 is SQVTM and CDR2 is ANQGSEA. The CDR3: CSVDGVSGANVLSF. The CDR3 nucleotides are TGCAGCGTTGATGGTGTCTCTGGGGCCAACGTCCTGAGTTTC.

J is TRBJ2-3 and V is TRBV2; tentatively, D is TRBD2 (6 bases). The length of the CDR3 is 15 residues. Trimming cost V 5 bases and J 4 bases, with 16 bases left between them. CDR1 is SNHLY and CDR2 is FYNNEI in the germline V gene. The CDR3 DNA reads TGTGCCAGCAGTAGACTCTCCACGGGGGCAGATACGCAGTATTTT. This translates into CASSRLSTGADTQYF.

Only a few counts were recorded for this clonotype. V and J are TRBV5-4 and TRBJ2-3; possible D gene TRBD2, 7 bases. V lost 2 bases and J lost 6, with 16 bases in between. The length of the CDR3 is 15 residues. Germline V lookup: CDR1 SGHNT, CDR2 YYREEE (reference sequence). For the CDR3, the DNA is TGTGCCAGCAGCTTTCGCGGGGGCCCTGGGGATACGCAGTATTTT. As protein: CASSFRGGPGDTQYF.

The chain combines TRBV4-3 with TRBJ1-4; tentative D call: TRBD1 (5 bases). The V gene's germline CDR1 is LGHNA and CDR2 YSLEER. V lost 3 bases, J lost 6 bases, and 14 bases lay in between. This CDR3 is 15 amino acids long. CDR3 loop: CASSQRGREDEKLFF. The CDR3 DNA reads TGCGCCAGCAGCCAGAGAGGCAGGGAAGATGAAAAACTGTTTTTT.

This clonotype was recorded many times. The rearrangement joins TRBV20-1 to TRBJ2-7, with D maybe TRBD2 (6 bases). The CDR3 is 15 amino acids. CDR1 is DFQATT and CDR2 is SNEGSKA in the germline V gene (reference sequence). The V end lost 3 bases, the J end lost 2 bases, and 17 bases lay between the germline ends. The CDR3 DNA sequence: TGCAGTGCTAGTCCCGCGGAGGGCGGCACCTACGAGCAGTACTTC. This codes for CSASPAEGGTYEQYF.

This clonotype appeared many times. This rearrangement joins TRBV6-5 to TRBJ2-5; a possible D gene is TRBD2 (6 bases). The V and J ends lost 2 bases and 5 bases respectively, with 12 bases between them. The CDR3 covers 14 residues. The V gene's germline CDR1 is MNHEY and CDR2 SVGAGI. The CDR3 spells CASSYRGRGETQYF. The CDR3 DNA reads as TGTGCCAGCAGTTACAGGGGTCGGGGGGAGACCCAGTACTTC.

This chain connects TRBV11-3 to TRBJ2-1; the D call may be TRBD1 or TRBD2 (5 bases each). V lost 2 bases, J lost 7 bases, and 12 bases lay in between. There are 14 residues in the CDR3. Germline CDR1 reads SGHNT; CDR2 reads YENEEA. CDR3 residues: CASSLTIGANEQFF. CDR3 bases: TGTGCCAGCAGCTTAACAATCGGGGCTAATGAGCAGTTCTTC.

This clonotype was recorded many times. The rearrangement uses TRBV3-1 and TRBJ1-2; no clear D. Germline CDR1 is LGHDT and CDR2 is YNNKEL (reference sequence). Trimming took 1 base from V and 8 from J, leaving 14 bases between them. The CDR3 runs 14 residues. The CDR3 DNA reads as TGTGCCAGCAGCCAAGGTCCGGGCCCAAGGGGCTACACCTTC. The encoded protein is CASSQGPGPRGYTF. Variable domain in full (rest from reference TRBV3-1 and TRBJ1-2): DTAVSQTPKYLVTQMGNDKSIKCEQNLGHDTMYWYKQDSKKFLKIMFSYNNKELIINETVPNRFSPKSPDKAHLNLHINSLELGDSAVYFCASSQGPGPRGYTFGSGTRLTVV.

This clonotype came up a few times. The CDR3 sequence: CASTASGDGGGYTF. The CDR3 DNA is TGCGCCAGCACCGCTTCGGGGGATGGTGGCGGCTACACCTTC. The chain combines TRBV5-1 with TRBJ1-2; TRBD1 might be the D (5 bases). CDR3 length equals 14 residues. CDR1 SGHRS and CDR2 YFSETQ come from the germline V gene. Deletions cut 6 bases from V and 8 bases from J, with 20 bases between.

This clonotype was seen a few times. The chain joins TRBV12-3 or TRBV12-4 to TRBJ2-1, with 7 bases that match TRBD2. Unmatched junction bases numbered 9, after V lost 4 bases and J lost 9 bases. This CDR3 has 14 amino acids. The DNA for the CDR3 is TGTGCCAGCAGTTCGTACCCCCCGGGGGGTGAGCAGTTCTTC. It is translated as CASSSYPPGGEQFF.

In its sample, this clonotype was seen a few times. The V and J genes are TRBV20-1 and TRBJ1-2, with 8 bases fitting TRBD1. This CDR3 spans 12 amino acids. The germline CDR1 and CDR2 sequences are DFQATT and SNEGSKA (reference sequence). J lost 8 bases, V lost 6 bases, and 8 bases had no gene match. DNA for the CDR3: TGCAGTGCCCGGACAGGGACGAGAGGCTACACCTTC. Its translation: CSARTGTRGYTF.

Many counts were recorded for this clonotype. The J gene is TRBJ1-6, the V gene TRBV5-6; D is ambiguous. Trimming took 4 bases from V and 7 from J, leaving 18 bases between them. CDR1 is SGHDT and CDR2 is YYEEEE in the germline V gene. CDR3 size: 16 residues. Written as DNA, the CDR3 is TGTGCCAGCAGCCCGGCGGGCGGCTCTATGAATTCACCCCTCCACTTT. Its protein is CASSPAGGSMNSPLHF.

J is TRBJ1-2 and V is TRBV3-1; 8 bases are a match to TRBD1. Germline V gives CDR1 LGHDT, CDR2 YNNKEL (reference sequence). The CDR3 is 16 residues long. Germline trimming cut 0 bases from V and 4 bases from J; bases unmatched to any gene: 7. In DNA form, the CDR3 reads TGTGCCAGCAGCCAAGATGCTCTCCAGGGGGCCTATGGCTACACCTTC. Translating gives CASSQDALQGAYGYTF.

V usage is TRBV7-8 and J usage is TRBJ2-1; D unclear. Germline V gives CDR1 SGHVS, CDR2 FQNEAQ. V lost 2 bases and J 0 bases, leaving 8 bases between the germline ends. This CDR3 comprises 15 residues. The CDR3 bases are TGTGCCAGCAGCTTACGTCAGAGCTCCTACAATGAGCAGTTCTTC. Translated, it gives CASSLRQSSYNEQFF.

In DNA form, the CDR3 reads TGTGCCAGCAGCCAAGACGGGGGGAGCTCCTACGAGCAGTACTTC. Protein product: CASSQDGGSSYEQYF. This chain uses TRBV3-1 with TRBJ2-7; 7 nucleotides align to TRBD2. V dropped 0 bases and J dropped 0; count of bases not matched to a gene: 2. The germline CDR1 and CDR2 sequences are LGHDT and YNNKEL (reference sequence). The CDR3 is made up of 15 amino acids.

The sample holds many counts of this clonotype. This rearrangement joins TRBV24-1 to TRBJ2-3, with a weak D call TRBD1 (6 bases). The CDR3 loop spans 17 amino acids. V lost 0 bases and J lost 0, with 12 bases in between. Germline V gene lookup returns CDR1 KGHDR and CDR2 SFDVKD. CDR3 in amino acids: CATSDLTGPRSTDTQYF. The CDR3 DNA reads TGTGCCACCAGTGATTTGACAGGGCCAAGGAGCACAGATACGCAGTATTTT.

This clonotype was detected ten times or more. The V gene is TRBV11-1, the J gene TRBJ2-1; 11 bases align to TRBD2. Germline CDR1 SGHAT, CDR2 FQDESV (reference sequence). V gave up 4 bases and J gave up 8 bases; unmatched junction bases: 10. This CDR3 region has 16 residues. As DNA, the CDR3 is TGTGCCAGCAGCTCCCCGTTAGCGGGGGGGAGCGATGAGCAGTTCTTC. It yields the protein CASSSPLAGGSDEQFF.

This clonotype came up many times. This chain joins TRBV12-3 or TRBV12-4 and TRBJ2-1; D is possibly TRBD1 or TRBD2 (5 bases each). This CDR3 region has 12 residues. Trimming shortened V by 3 bases and J by 10 bases, and 10 bases separated the two germline ends. The CDR3 region has the DNA TGTGCCAGCAGTTTGGGGGACGGGGAGCAGTTCTTC. Protein product: CASSLGDGEQFF.

At least ten counts were recorded for this clonotype. The rearrangement links TRBV20-1 to TRBJ2-4; the D is unclear. Germline CDR1 DFQATT, CDR2 SNEGSKA (reference sequence). CDR3 length equals 11 residues. The V end lost 6 bases, the J end lost 8 bases, and 11 bases lay between the germline ends. The CDR3 loop is CSAVLRDIQYF. The DNA of the CDR3 is TGCAGTGCGGTTCTTAGAGACATTCAGTACTTC.

As for this clonotype: A much larger clone lies a single base off, so this may be a read error. Here the CDR3 reads CSVAAELNEKLFF. In DNA form, the CDR3 reads TGCAGCGTTGCCGCAGAACTTAATGAAAAACTGTTTTTT. V is TRBV29-1 and J is TRBJ1-4; D is ambiguous. The germline V gene encodes CDR1 SQVTM and CDR2 ANQGSEA. The V gene lost 4 bases and the J gene lost 4 bases, with 10 bases spanning the gap. This CDR3 has 13 amino acids.

This clonotype was counted ten times or more. This chain uses TRBV12-3 or TRBV12-4 with TRBJ1-1; 10 nucleotides line up with TRBD1. CDR3 length equals 16 residues. Unmatched junction bases numbered 6, after V lost 5 bases and J lost 0 bases. CDR3 region: CASSLPGQGMNTEAFF. The CDR3 DNA is TGTGCCAGCAGTCTACCGGGACAGGGGATGAACACTGAAGCTTTCTTT.

Many counts were recorded for this clonotype. A much larger clone lies a single base off, so this may be a read error. This chain joins TRBV6-4 and TRBJ2-3, with TRBD2 matching over 9 bases. Germline V lookup: CDR1 MRHNA, CDR2 SNTAGT. V lost 0 bases to trimming and J lost 1 base; unmatched junction nucleotides: 2. The CDR3 is made up of 16 amino acids. CDR3 amino acids: CASSDSPSGGTDTQYF. The CDR3 DNA follows: TGTGCCAGCAGTGACTCGCCTAGCGGGGGCACAGATACGCAGTATTTT.